A selection of T cell receptor beta chains follows, all from one sample in a study of blood T cells in healthy people across ages. TCRdb re-analysed the 5' RACE reads in MiXCR, keeping a single row per CDR3 protein. The repertoire includes 700,000 to 850,000 distinct CDR3 sequences, around 36% of them detected once, and over 10% sits in the top ten. Sequencing used blood. These receptors came from a young man in good health. Both conserved end residues are part of each CDR3. The order of the fields is J gene, clone size, V gene, D gene, CDR3 length, CDR3 protein, CDR3 DNA. The D gene is left open where the match is weak. Clone size is shown for a subset of rows, as once, few, many or a class of expanded clone.

TRBJ2-3 few TRBV2 TRBD1 17 CASTNPRTGVDTDTQYF TGTGCCAGCACCAACCCTCGGACAGGGGTAGACACAGATACGCAGTATTTT
TRBJ2-5 few TRBV20-1 - 12 CVGQGPQETQYF TGCGTAGGGCAGGGTCCACAAGAGACCCAGTACTTC
TRBJ2-5 - TRBV27 TRBD2 16 CASSPGTSGSLQTQYF TGTGCCAGCAGTCCAGGGACTAGCGGGAGTCTACAGACCCAGTACTTC
TRBJ1-2 - TRBV6-1 - 16 CASSGQGQGLNYGYTF TGTGCCAGCAGTGGCCAAGGGCAGGGATTAAACTATGGCTACACCTTC
TRBJ2-1 many TRBV7-2 - 13 CASSLDPLNEQFF TGTGCCAGCAGCTTAGACCCCCTAAATGAGCAGTTCTTC
TRBJ1-1 few TRBV12-3/TRBV12-4 - 11 CASKLDTEAFF TGTGCCAGCAAACTGGACACTGAAGCTTTCTTT
TRBJ1-6 few TRBV25-1 - 15 CASSSRVPLGSPLHF TGTGCCAGCAGTTCGAGGGTCCCCCTGGGTTCACCCCTCCACTTT
TRBJ1-1 few TRBV29-1 - 14 CSVEPRQANTEAFF TGCAGCGTTGAACCCCGACAAGCGAACACTGAAGCTTTCTTT
TRBJ2-7 - TRBV5-1 TRBD2 16 CASSLESAGRYNEQYF TGCGCCAGCAGCTTGGAATCAGCGGGGAGGTACAATGAGCAGTACTTC
TRBJ1-1 - TRBV20-1 TRBD1 11 CSAKQGRETFF TGCAGTGCTAAACAGGGGAGAGAGACTTTCTTT
TRBJ1-2 few TRBV28 TRBD1 15 CASSHRDRDVYGYTF TGTGCCAGCAGTCACCGGGACAGGGATGTATACGGCTACACCTTC
TRBJ2-2 few TRBV29-1 TRBD1 15 CSVEVQGTHTGELFF TGCAGCGTTGAAGTACAGGGGACCCACACCGGGGAGCTGTTTTTT
TRBJ1-3 - TRBV12-3/TRBV12-4 - 11 CASSLTDTIYF TGTGCCAGCAGTTTGACGGACACCATATATTTT
TRBJ2-7 many TRBV5-1 - 14 CASSLVGVENEQYF TGCGCCAGCAGCTTAGTAGGGGTGGAGAACGAGCAGTACTTC
TRBJ2-2 - TRBV7-2 - 13 CASSLITTGELFF TGTGCCAGCAGCTTAATTACCACCGGGGAGCTGTTTTTT
TRBJ1-4 - TRBV6-5 - 14 CASSYFADAEKLFF TGTGCCAGCAGTTACTTTGCTGACGCGGAAAAACTGTTTTTT
TRBJ2-3 - TRBV29-1 - 13 CSVDGEGTDTQYF TGCAGCGTTGATGGGGAGGGCACAGATACGCAGTATTTT
TRBJ2-1 few TRBV6-5 TRBD2 16 CASSWSAGGNYNEQFF TGTGCCAGCAGTTGGTCAGCGGGGGGTAACTACAATGAGCAGTTCTTC
TRBJ1-2 many TRBV6-5 - 15 CASRPPGPTAYGYTF TGTGCCAGCAGGCCTCCGGGACCGACAGCTTATGGCTACACCTTC
TRBJ2-7 few TRBV12-3/TRBV12-4 - 13 CASSLRPGGGQYF TGTGCCAGCAGTCTACGGCCTGGGGGAGGGCAGTACTTC
TRBJ1-2 - TRBV15 TRBD1 15 CATSSVPGQAYGYTF TGTGCCACCAGCAGTGTACCGGGACAGGCTTATGGCTACACCTTC
TRBJ2-5 few TRBV4-2 - 15 CASSQGRAGKETQYF TGTGCCAGCAGCCAAGGCCGTGCGGGGAAAGAGACCCAGTACTTC
TRBJ2-5 many TRBV27 - 14 CASSLLQGDETQYF TGTGCCAGCAGTTTACTACAGGGTGACGAGACCCAGTACTTC
TRBJ2-3 once TRBV5-5 - 15 CAGDVRTEDTDTQYF TGTGCCGGCGATGTTAGGACAGAAGACACAGATACGCAGTATTTT
TRBJ1-2 few TRBV9 - 16 CASSVAQGGGHYGYTF TGTGCCAGCAGCGTAGCTCAGGGTGGAGGTCACTATGGCTACACCTTC
TRBJ1-4 - TRBV19 TRBD1 15 CATKDQQGLGEKLFF TGTGCCACAAAAGACCAACAGGGGTTGGGTGAAAAACTGTTTTTT
TRBJ2-3 few TRBV5-1 - 16 CASSLREVPGADTQYF TGCGCCAGCAGCTTGCGGGAGGTCCCGGGGGCGGATACGCAGTATTTT
TRBJ1-6 many TRBV14 - 14 CASSQDRGNSPLHF TGTGCCAGCAGCCAAGATCGGGGGAATTCACCCCTCCACTTT
TRBJ2-5 many TRBV7-2 - 14 CASSLAGAQETQYF TGTGCCAGCAGCTTAGCGGGGGCGCAAGAGACCCAGTACTTC